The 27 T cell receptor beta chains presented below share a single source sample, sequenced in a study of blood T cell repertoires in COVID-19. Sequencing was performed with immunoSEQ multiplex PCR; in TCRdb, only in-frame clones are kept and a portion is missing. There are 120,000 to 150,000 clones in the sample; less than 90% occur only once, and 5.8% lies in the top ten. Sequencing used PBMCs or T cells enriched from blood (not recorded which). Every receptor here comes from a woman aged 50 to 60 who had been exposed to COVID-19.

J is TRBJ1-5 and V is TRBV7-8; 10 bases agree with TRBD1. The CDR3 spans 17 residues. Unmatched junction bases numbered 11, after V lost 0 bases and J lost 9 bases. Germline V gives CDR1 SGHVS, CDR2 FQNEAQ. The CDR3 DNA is TGTGCCAGCAGCTTAGCGGGGGGACAGGGGCGTCCGCTGCCCCAGCATTTT. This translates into CASSLAGGQGRPLPQHF.

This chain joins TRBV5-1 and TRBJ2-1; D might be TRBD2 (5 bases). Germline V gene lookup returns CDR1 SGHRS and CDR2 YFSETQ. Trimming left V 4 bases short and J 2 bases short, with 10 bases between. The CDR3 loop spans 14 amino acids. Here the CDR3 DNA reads TGCGCCAGCAGCCTCGAGACTACCTACAATGAGCAGTTCTTC. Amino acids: CASSLETTYNEQFF.

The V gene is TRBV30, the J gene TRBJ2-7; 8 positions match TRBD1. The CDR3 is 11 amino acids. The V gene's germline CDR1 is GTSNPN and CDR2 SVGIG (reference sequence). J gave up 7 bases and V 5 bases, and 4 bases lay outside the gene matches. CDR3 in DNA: TGTGCCTGGGACAGGGGCGGTGAGCAGTACTTC. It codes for CAWDRGGEQYF.

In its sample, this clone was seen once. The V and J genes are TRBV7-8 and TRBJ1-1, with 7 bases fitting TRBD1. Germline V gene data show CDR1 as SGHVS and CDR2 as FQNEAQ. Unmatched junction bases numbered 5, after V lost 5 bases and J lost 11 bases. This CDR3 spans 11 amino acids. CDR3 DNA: TGTGCCAGCAGCGCCAGGGGGTGGGCTTTCTTT. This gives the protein CASSARGWAFF.

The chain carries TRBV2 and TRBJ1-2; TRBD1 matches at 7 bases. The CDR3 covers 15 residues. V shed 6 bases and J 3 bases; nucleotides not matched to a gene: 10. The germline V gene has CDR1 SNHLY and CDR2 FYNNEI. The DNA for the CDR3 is TGTGCCAGCAGCCAAGACGGGACAGCTTACTATGGCTACACCTTC. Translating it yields CASSQDGTAYYGYTF.

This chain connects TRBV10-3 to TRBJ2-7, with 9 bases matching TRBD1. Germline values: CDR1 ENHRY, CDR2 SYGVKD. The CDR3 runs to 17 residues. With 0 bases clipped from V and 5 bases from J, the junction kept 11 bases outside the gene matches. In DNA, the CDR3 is TGTGCCATCAGTGAGTCTTGGGGGGGACAGGGAATCCACGAGCAGTACTTC. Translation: CAISESWGGQGIHEQYF.

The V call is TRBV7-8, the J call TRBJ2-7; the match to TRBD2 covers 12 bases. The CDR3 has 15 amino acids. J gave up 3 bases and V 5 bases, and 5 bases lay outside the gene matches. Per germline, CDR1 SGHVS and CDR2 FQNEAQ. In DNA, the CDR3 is TGTGCCAGCAGCCCCCTAGCGGGGGGGCACTACGAGCAGTACTTC. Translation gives CASSPLAGGHYEQYF.

CDR3 loop: CASSNGGNQPQHF. Written as DNA, the CDR3 is TGTGCCAGCAGTAACGGGGGAAATCAGCCCCAGCATTTT. The V and J genes are TRBV6-6 and TRBJ1-5; possibly TRBD1 for D (5 bases). Germline assignment: CDR1 MNHNY and CDR2 SVGAGI (reference sequence). Trimming cost V 5 bases and J 4 bases, with 9 bases left between them. The CDR3 is made up of 13 amino acids.

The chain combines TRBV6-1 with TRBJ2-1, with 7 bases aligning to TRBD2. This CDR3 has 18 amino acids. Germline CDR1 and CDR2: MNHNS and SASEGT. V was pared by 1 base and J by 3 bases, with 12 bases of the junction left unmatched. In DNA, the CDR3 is TGTGCCAGCAGTGAAGGACCCCGGCTCAAGCGGGACTACAATGAGCAGTTCTTC. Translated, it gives CASSEGPRLKRDYNEQFF.

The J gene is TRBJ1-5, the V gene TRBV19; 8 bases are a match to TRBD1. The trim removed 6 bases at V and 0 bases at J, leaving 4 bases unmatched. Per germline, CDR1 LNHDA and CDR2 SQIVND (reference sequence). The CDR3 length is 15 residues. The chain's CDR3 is CASRGTGHSNQPQHF. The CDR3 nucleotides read TGTGCCAGTAGGGGGACAGGCCATAGCAATCAGCCCCAGCATTTT.

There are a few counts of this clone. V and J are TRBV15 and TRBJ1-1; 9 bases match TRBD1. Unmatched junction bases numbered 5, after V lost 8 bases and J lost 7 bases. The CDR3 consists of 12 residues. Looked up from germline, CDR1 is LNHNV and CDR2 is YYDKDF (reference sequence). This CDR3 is CATGTGWGEAFF. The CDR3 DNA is TGTGCCACCGGGACAGGGTGGGGTGAAGCTTTCTTT.

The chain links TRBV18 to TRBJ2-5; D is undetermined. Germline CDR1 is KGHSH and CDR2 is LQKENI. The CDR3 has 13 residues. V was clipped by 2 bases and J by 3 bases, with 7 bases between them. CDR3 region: CASSPAGKETQYF. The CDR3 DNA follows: TGTGCCAGCTCACCAGCAGGAAAAGAGACCCAGTACTTC.

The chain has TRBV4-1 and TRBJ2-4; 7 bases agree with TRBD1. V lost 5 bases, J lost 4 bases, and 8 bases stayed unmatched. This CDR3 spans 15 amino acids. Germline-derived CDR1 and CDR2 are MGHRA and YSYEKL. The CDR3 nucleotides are TGCGCCAGCAGCGGTATGGGACAGATGAAAAACATTCAGTACTTC. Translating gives CASSGMGQMKNIQYF.

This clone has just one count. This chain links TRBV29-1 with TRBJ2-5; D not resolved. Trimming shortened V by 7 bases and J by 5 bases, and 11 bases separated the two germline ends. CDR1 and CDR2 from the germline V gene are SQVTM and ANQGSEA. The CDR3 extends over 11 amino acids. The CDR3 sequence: CSAYDWETQYF. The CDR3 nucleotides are TGCAGCGCCTACGACTGGGAGACCCAGTACTTC. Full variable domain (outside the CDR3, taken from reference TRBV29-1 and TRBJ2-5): SAVISQKPSRDICQRGTSLTIQCQVDSQVTMMFWYRQQPGQSLTLIATANQGSEATYESGFVIDKFPISRPNLTFSTLTVSNMSPEDSSIYLCSAYDWETQYFGPGTRLLVL.

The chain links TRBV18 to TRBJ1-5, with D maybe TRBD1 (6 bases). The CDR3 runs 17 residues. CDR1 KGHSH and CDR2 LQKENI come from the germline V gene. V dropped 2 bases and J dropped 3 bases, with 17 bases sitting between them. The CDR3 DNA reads TGTGCCAGCTCACCAGTTAACGTAGACAGGTTCAATCAGCCCCAGCATTTT. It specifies CASSPVNVDRFNQPQHF.

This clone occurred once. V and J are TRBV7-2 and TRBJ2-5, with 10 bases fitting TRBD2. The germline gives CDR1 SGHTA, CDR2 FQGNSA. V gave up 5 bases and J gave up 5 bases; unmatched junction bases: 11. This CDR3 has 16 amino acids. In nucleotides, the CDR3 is TGTGCCAGCAGCCCCGCCCTAGCGGGAGCGCGGGAGACCCAGTACTTC. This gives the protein CASSPALAGARETQYF.

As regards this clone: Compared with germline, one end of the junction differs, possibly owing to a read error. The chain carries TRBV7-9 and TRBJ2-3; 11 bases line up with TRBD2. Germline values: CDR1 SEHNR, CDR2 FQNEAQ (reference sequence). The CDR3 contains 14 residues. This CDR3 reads CASSLAGGTDTQYF. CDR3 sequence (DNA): TGTGCCAGCAGCCTAGCGGGGGGTACAGATACGCAGTATTTT.

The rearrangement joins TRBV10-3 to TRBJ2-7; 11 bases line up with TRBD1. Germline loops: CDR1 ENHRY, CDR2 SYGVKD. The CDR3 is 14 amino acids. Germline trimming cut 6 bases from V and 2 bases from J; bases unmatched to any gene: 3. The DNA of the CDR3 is TGTGCCATCAGACCGGGACAGGGGGCCTACGAGCAGTACTTC. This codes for CAIRPGQGAYEQYF.

This CDR3 is CASSSLSGRTHYEQYF. The CDR3 bases are TGTGCCAGCAGTTCCCTCAGCGGGAGGACCCATTACGAGCAGTACTTC. The V gene is TRBV28, the J gene TRBJ2-7, with 9 nucleotides matching TRBD2. The CDR3 loop spans 16 amino acids. Germline V gene sequence: CDR1 MDHEN, CDR2 SYDVKM. The junction had 11 bases not matched to a gene; V was cut back by 4 bases and J by 4 bases.

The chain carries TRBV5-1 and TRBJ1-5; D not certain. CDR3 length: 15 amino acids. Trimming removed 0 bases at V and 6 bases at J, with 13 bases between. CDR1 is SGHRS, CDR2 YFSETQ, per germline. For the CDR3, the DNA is TGCGCCAGCAGCTTGGCCAGCGGGGTTGGTCAGCCCCAGCATTTT. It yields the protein CASSLASGVGQPQHF.

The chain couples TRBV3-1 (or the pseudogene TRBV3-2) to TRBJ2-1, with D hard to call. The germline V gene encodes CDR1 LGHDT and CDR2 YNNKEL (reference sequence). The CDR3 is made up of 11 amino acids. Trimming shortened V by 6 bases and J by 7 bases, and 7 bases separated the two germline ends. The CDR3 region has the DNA TGTGCCAGCAGACAGTTAAATGAGCAGTTCTTC. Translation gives CASRQLNEQFF.

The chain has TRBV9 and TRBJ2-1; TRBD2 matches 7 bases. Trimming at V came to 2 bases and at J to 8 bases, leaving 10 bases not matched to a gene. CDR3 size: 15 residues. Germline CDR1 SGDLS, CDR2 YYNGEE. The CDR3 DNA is TGTGCCAGCAGCGTCGGGGGAGGGCCCACAGATGAGCAGTTCTTC. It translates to CASSVGGGPTDEQFF.

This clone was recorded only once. For the CDR3, the DNA is TGTGCCAGTAGTGTCCCCGGGACTAGCGGACAAGAGACCCAGTACTTC. This encodes CASSVPGTSGQETQYF. V and J are TRBV19 and TRBJ2-5; TRBD2 matches 11 bases. The CDR3 is 16 residues long. The V segment lost 5 bases and the J segment 2 bases; nucleotides outside the gene matches: 7. Germline lookup yields CDR1 LNHDA and CDR2 SQIVND (reference sequence).

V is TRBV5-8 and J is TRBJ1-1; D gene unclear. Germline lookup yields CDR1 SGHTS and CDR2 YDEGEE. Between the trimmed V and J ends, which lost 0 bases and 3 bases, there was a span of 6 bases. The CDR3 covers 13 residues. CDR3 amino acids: CASSLVDYTEAFF. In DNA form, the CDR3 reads TGTGCCAGCAGCTTGGTTGACTACACTGAAGCTTTCTTT.

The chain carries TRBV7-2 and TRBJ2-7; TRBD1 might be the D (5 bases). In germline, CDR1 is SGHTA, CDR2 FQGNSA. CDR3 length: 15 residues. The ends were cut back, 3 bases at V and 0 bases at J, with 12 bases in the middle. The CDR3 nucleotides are TGTGCCAGCAGCTTCAAGGCAGACAGCTCCTACGAGCAGTACTTC. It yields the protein CASSFKADSSYEQYF.

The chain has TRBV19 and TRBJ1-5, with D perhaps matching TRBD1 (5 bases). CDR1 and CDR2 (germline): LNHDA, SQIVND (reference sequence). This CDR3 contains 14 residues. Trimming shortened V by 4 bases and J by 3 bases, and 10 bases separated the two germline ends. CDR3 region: CASSTDSYNQPQHF. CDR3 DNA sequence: TGTGCCAGTAGTACCGACAGCTACAATCAGCCCCAGCATTTT.

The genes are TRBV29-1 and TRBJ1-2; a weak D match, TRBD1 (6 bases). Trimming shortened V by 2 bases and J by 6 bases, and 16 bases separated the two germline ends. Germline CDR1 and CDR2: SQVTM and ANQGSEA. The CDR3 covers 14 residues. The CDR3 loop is CSVERPGAKDGYTF. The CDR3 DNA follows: TGCAGCGTTGAACGACCAGGGGCAAAGGATGGCTACACCTTC.